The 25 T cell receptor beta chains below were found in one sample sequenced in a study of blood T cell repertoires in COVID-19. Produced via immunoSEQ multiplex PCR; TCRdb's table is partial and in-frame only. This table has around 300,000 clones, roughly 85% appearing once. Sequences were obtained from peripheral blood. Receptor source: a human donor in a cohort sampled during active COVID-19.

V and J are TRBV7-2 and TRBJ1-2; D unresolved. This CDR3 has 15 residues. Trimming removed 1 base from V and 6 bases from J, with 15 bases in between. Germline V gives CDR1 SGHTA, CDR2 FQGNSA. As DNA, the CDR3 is TGTGCCAGCAGCTTAGGTGCAGCAATGAGGCATGGCTACACCTTC. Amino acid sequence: CASSLGAAMRHGYTF.

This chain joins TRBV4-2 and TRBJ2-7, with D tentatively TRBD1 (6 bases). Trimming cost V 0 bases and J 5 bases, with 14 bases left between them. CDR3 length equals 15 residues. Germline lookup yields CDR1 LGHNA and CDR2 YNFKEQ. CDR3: CASSQEGTGFDEQYF. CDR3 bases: TGTGCCAGCAGCCAAGAAGGTACAGGGTTCGACGAGCAGTACTTC.

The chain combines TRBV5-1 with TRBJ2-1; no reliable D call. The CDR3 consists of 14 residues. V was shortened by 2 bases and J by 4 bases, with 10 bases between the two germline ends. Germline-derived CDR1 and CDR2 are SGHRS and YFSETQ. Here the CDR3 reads CASSFGTVYNEQFF. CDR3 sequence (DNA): TGCGCCAGCAGCTTCGGCACAGTGTACAATGAGCAGTTCTTC.

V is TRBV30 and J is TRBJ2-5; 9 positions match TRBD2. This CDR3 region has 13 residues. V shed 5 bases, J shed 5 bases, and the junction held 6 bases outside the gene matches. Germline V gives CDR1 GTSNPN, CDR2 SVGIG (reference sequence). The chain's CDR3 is CAWGAGGRETQYF. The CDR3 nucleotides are TGTGCCTGGGGCGCGGGAGGGCGGGAGACCCAGTACTTC.

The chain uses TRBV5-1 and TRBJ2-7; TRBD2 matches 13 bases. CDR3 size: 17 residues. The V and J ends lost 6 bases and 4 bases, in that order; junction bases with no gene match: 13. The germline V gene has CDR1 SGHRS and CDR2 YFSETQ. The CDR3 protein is CASNSGLAGSSGYEQYF. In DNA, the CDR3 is TGCGCCAGCAACTCGGGACTAGCGGGATCTAGTGGGTACGAGCAGTACTTC.

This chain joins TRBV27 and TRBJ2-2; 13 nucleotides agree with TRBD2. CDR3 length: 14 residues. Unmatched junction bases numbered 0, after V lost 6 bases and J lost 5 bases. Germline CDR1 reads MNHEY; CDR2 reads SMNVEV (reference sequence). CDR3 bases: TGTGCCAGCAGGGGACTAGCGGGAACCGGGGAGCTGTTTTTT. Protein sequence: CASRGLAGTGELFF.

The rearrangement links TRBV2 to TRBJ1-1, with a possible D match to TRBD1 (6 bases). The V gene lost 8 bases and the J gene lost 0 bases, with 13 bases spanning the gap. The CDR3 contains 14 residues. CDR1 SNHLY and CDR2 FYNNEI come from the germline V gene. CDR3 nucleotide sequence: TGTGCCAGCCACCCCACAGGGCTGAACACTGAAGCTTTCTTT. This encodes CASHPTGLNTEAFF.

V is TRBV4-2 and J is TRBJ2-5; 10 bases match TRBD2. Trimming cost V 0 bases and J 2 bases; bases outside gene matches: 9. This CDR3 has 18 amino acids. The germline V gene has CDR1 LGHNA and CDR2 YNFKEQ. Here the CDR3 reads CASSQELQAGGPQETQYF. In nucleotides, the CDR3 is TGTGCCAGCAGCCAAGAACTCCAAGCGGGAGGGCCGCAAGAGACCCAGTACTTC.

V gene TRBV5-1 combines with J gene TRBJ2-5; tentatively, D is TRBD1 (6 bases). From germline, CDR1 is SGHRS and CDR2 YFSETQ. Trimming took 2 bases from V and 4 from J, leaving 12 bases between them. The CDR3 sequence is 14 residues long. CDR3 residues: CASSLSDSRETQYF. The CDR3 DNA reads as TGCGCCAGCAGCTTATCGGACAGTAGAGAGACCCAGTACTTC.

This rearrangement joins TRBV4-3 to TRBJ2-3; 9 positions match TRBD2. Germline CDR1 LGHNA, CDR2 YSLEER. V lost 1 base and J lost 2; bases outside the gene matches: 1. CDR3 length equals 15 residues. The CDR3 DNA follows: TGCGCCAGCAGCCAAGGACTAGCGGACACAGATACGCAGTATTTT. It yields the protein CASSQGLADTDTQYF.

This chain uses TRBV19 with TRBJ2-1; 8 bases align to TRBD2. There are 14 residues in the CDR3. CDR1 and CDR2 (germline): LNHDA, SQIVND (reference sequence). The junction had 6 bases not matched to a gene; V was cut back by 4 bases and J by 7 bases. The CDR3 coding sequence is TGTGCCAGTAGTAAGGGACTAGTTTTGAATGAGCAGTTCTTC. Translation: CASSKGLVLNEQFF. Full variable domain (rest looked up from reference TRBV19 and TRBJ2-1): DGGITQSPKYLFRKEGQNVTLSCEQNLNHDAMYWYRQDPGQGLRLIYYSQIVNDFQKGDIAEGYSVSREKKESFPLTVTSAQKNPTAFYLCASSKGLVLNEQFFGPGTRLTVL.

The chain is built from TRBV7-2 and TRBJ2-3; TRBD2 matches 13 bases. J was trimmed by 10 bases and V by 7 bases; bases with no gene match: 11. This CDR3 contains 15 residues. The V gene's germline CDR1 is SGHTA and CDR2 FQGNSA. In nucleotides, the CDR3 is TGTGCCAGCATACTAGCGGGAGGGCCTATCTCTCCGCAGTATTTT. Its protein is CASILAGGPISPQYF.

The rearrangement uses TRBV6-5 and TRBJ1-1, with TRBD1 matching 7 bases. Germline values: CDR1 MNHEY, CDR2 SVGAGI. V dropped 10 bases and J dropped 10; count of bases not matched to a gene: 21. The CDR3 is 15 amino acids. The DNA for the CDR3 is TGTGCCACCATGGGGCAGTCAGGGGGGAAGACGGGAGCTTTCTTT. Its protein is CATMGQSGGKTGAFF.

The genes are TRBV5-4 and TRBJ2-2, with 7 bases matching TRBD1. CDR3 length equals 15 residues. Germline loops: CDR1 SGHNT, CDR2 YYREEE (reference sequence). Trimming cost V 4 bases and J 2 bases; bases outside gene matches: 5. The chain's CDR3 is CASSPSGGNTGELFF. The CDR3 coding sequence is TGTGCCAGCAGCCCATCAGGGGGAAACACCGGGGAGCTGTTTTTT.

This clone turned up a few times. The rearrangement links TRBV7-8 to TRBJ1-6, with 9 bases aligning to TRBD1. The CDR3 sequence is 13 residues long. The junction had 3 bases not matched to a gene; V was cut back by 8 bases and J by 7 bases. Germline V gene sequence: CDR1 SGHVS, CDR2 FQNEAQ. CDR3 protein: CASSGTGNSPLHF. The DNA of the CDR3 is TGTGCCAGCTCCGGGACAGGGAATTCACCCCTCCACTTT.

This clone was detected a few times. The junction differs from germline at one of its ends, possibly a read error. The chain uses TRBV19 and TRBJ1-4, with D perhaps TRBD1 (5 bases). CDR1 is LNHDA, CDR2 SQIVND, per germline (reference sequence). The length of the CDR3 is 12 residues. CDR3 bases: TGTGCCAGTAGTCGGGGGGACCGCCAGCCGGTCTTT. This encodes CASSRGDRQPVF.

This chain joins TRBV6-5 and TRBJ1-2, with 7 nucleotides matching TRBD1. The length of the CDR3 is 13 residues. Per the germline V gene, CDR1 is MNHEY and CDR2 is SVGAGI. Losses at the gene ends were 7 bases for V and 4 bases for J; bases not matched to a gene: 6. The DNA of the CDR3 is TGTGCCAGCAAGAGGGACAGTAGCTATGGCTACACCTTC. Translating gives CASKRDSSYGYTF.

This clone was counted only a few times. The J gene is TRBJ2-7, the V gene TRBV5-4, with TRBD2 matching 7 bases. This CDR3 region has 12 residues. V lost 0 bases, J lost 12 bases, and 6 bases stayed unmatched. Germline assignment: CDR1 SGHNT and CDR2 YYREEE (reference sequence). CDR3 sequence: CASSLDGRRLYF. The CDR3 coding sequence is TGTGCCAGCAGCTTGGACGGGAGGAGGTTGTACTTC.

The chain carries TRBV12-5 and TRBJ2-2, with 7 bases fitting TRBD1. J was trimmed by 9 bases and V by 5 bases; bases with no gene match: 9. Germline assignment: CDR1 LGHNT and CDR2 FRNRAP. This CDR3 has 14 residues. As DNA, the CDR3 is TGTGCTAGTGGTGGGGACAGCGTCAGGCGGGAGCTGTTTTTT. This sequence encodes CASGGDSVRRELFF.

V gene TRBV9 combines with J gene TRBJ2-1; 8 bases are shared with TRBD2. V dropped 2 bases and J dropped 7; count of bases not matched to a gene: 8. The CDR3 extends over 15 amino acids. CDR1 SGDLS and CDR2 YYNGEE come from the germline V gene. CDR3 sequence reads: CASSVRIAGINEQFF. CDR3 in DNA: TGTGCCAGCAGCGTGCGGATAGCGGGAATAAATGAGCAGTTCTTC. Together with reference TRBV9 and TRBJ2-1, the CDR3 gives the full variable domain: DSGVTQTPKHLITATGQRVTLRCSPRSGDLSVYWYQQSLDQGLQFLIQYYNGEERAKGNILERFSAQQFPDLHSELNLSSLELGDSALYFCASSVRIAGINEQFFGPGTRLTVL.

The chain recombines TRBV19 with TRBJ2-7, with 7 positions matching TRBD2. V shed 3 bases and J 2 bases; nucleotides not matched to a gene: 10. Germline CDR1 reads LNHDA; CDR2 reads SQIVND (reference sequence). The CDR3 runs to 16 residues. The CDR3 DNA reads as TGTGCCAGTAGTATCGCCATCGGACTAGTCCCCTACGAGCAGTACTTC. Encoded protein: CASSIAIGLVPYEQYF.

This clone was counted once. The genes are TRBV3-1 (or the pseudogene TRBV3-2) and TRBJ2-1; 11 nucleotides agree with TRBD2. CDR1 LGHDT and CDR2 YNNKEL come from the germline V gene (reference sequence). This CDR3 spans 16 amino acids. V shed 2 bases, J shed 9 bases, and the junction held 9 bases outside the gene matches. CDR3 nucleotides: TGTGCCAGCAGCCAACGAACTAGCGGGAGTAGGGGTGAGCAGTTCTTC. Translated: CASSQRTSGSRGEQFF.

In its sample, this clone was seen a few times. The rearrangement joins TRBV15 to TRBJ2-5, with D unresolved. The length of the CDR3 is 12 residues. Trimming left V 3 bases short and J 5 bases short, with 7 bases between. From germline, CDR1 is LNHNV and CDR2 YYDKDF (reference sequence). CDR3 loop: CATSSHGETQYF. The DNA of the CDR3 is TGTGCCACCAGCAGCCACGGGGAGACCCAGTACTTC.

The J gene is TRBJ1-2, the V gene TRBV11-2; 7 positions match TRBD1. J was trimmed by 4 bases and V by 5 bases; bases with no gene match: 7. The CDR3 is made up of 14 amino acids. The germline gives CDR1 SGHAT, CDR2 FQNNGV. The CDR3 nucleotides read TGTGCCAGCAGCCGAGTCGGGACAGTCTATGGCTACACCTTC. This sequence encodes CASSRVGTVYGYTF.

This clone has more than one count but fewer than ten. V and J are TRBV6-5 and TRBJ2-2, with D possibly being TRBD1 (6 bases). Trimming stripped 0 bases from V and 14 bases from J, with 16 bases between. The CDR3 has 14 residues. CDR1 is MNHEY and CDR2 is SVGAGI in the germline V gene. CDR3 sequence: CASSYSRDIRRLFF. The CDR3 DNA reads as TGTGCCAGCAGTTACTCGAGGGACATCAGGAGACTGTTTTTT.